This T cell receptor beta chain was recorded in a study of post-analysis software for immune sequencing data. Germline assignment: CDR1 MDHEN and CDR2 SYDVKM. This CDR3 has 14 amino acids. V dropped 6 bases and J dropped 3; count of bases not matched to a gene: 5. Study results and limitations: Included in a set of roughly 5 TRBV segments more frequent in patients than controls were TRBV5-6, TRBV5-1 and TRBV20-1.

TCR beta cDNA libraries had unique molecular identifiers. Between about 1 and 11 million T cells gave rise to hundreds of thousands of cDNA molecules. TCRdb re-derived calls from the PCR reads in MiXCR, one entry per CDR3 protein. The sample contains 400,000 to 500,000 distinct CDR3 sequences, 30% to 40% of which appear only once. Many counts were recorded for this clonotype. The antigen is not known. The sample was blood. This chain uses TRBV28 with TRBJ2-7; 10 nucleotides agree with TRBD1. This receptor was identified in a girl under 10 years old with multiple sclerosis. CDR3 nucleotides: TGTGCCAGCAGGCGGACAGGGGGTCGCTACGAGCAGTACTTC. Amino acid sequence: CASRRTGGRYEQYF.